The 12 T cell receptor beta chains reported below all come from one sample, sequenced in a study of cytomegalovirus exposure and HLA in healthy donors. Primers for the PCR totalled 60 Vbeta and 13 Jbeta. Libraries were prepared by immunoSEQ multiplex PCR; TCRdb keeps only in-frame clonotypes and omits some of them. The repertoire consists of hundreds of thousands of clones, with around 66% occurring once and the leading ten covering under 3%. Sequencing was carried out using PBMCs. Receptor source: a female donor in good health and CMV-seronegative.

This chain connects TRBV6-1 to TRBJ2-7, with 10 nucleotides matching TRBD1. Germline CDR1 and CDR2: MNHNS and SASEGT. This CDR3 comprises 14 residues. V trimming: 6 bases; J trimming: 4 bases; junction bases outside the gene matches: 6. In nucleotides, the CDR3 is TGTGCCAGCAGACCGGGACAGGGGATATACGAGCAGTACTTC. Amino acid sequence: CASRPGQGIYEQYF.

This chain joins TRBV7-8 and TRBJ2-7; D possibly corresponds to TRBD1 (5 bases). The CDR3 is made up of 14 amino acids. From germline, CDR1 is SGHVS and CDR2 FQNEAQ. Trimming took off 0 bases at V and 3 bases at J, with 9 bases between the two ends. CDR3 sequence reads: CASSLALGVYEQYF. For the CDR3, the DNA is TGTGCCAGCAGCTTAGCTTTAGGGGTCTACGAGCAGTACTTC.

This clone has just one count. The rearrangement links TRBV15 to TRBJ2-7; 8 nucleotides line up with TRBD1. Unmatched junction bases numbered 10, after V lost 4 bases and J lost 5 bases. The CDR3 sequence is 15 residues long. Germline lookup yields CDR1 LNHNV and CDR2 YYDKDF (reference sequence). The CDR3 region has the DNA TGTGCCACCAGCAAATGGGACAGGACTTGTGACGAGCAGTACTTC. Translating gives CATSKWDRTCDEQYF.

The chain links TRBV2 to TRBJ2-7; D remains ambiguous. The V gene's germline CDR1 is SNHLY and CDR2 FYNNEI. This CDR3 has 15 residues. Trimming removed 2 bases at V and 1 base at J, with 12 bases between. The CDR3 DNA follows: TGTGCCAGCAGTGAAATATTTGACATATCCTACGAGCAGTACTTC. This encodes CASSEIFDISYEQYF.

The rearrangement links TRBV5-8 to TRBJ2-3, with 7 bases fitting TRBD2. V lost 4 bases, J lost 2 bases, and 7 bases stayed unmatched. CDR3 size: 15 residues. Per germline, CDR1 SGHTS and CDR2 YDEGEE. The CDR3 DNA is TGTGCCAGCAGCCGACTAGCTATTTTCACAGATACGCAGTATTTT. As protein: CASSRLAIFTDTQYF.

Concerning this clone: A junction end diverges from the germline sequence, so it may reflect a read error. CDR3 loop: CAWSVVLTSFNEQFF. CDR3 DNA sequence: TGTGCCTGGAGTGTAGTACTAACCTCCTTCAATGAGCAGTTCTTC. This chain links TRBV30 with TRBJ2-1; the D is unclear. The CDR3 runs to 15 residues. The germline CDR1 and CDR2 sequences are GTSNPN and SVGIG (reference sequence). The complete variable domain, with remaining parts taken from reference TRBV30 and TRBJ2-1, reads SQTIHQWPATLVQPVGSPLSLECTVEGTSNPNLYWYRQAAGRGLQLLFYSVGIGQISSEVPQNLSASRPQDRQFILSSKKLLLSDSGFYLCAWSVVLTSFNEQFFGPGTRLTVL.

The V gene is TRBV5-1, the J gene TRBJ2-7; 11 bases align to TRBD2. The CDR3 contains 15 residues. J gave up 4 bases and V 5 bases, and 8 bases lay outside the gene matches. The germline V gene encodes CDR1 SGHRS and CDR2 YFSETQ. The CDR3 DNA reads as TGCGCCAGCAGTCGTAGCGGGAGGGTCCCGTACGAGCAGTACTTC. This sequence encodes CASSRSGRVPYEQYF.

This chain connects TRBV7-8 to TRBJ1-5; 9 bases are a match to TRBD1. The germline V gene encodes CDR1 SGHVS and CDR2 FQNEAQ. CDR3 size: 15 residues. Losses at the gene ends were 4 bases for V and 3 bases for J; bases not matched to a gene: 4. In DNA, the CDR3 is TGTGCCAGCAGCTCGGGACAGGGCTTCAATCAGCCCCAGCATTTT. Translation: CASSSGQGFNQPQHF.

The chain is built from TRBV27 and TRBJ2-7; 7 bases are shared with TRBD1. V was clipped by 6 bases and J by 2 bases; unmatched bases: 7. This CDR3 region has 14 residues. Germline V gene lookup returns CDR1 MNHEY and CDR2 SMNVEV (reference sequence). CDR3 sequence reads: CASRRQGSPYEQYF. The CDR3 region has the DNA TGTGCCAGCAGACGACAGGGATCCCCCTACGAGCAGTACTTC.

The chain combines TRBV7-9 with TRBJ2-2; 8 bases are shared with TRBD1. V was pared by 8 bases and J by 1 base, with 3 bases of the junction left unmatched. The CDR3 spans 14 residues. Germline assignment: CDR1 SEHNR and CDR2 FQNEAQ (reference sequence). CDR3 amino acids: CASHGQGNTGELFF. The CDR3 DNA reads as TGTGCCAGCCACGGACAGGGGAACACCGGGGAGCTGTTTTTT.

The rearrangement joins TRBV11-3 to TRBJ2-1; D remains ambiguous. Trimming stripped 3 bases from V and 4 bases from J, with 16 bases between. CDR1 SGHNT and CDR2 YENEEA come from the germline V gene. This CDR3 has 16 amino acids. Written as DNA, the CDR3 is TGTGCCAGCAGCTTGGCTGGAGTGGCGTTGTACAATGAGCAGTTCTTC. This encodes CASSLAGVALYNEQFF.

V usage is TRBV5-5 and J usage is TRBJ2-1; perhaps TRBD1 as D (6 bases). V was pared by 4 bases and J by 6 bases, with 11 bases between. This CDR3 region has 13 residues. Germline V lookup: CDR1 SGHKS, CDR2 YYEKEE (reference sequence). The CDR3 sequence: CASSPKGGNEQFF. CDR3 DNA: TGTGCCAGCAGCCCTAAAGGGGGCAATGAGCAGTTCTTC.